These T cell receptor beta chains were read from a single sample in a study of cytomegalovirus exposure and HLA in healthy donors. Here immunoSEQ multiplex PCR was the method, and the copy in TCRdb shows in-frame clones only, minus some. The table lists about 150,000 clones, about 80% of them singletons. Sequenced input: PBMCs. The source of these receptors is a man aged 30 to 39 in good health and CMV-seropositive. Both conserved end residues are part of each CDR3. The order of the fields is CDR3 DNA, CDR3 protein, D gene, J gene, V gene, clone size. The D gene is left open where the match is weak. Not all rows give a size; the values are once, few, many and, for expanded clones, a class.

TGTGCCAGCAGCGCCGGGACAGCTGGAAACACCATATATTTT,CASSAGTAGNTIYF,TRBD1,TRBJ1-3,TRBV11-2,few
TGTGCCACCAGCAGAGATGGAGAGGGGGCTGGGGCCAACGTCCTGACTTTC,CATSRDGEGAGANVLTF,-,TRBJ2-6,TRBV15,medium-sized
TGTGCCAGCAGCCCAACGGGACAGGGGGCGGATGGCTACACCTTC,CASSPTGQGADGYTF,TRBD1,TRBJ1-2,TRBV5-4,few
TGTGCCAGCAGCCCCCGGAGCAGGGCTAACTATGGCTACACCTTC,CASSPRSRANYGYTF,-,TRBJ1-2,TRBV5-6,once
TGTGCCAGCAGTTCGACGCTCCTAGCGGGGGGTGGGGACATTCAGTACTTC,CASSSTLLAGGGDIQYF,TRBD2,TRBJ2-4,TRBV28,-
TGTGCCAGCAGTTCTCAGACTGGCGGCCCCGGGGAGCTGTTTTTT,CASSSQTGGPGELFF,-,TRBJ2-2,TRBV28,-
TGTGCCAGCAGCTTATCCATGAACACTGAAGCTTTCTTT,CASSLSMNTEAFF,-,TRBJ1-1,TRBV7-9,-
TGTGCCAGCAGGGCGGGCCCTGGGGTTAAGGGAGCTTTCTTT,CASRAGPGVKGAFF,-,TRBJ1-1,TRBV6-1,few
TGTGCCAGCAGCGCAGGGGTGCACGGGGAGCTGTTTTTT,CASSAGVHGELFF,-,TRBJ2-2,TRBV9,-
TGTGCCAGCAGTTTAAGACAGGAGAACACCGGGGAGCTGTTTTTT,CASSLRQENTGELFF,-,TRBJ2-2,TRBV27,-
TGTGCCATCAGAAGGGACATGAACACTGAAGCTTTCTTT,CAIRRDMNTEAFF,-,TRBJ1-1,TRBV10-3,once
TGCGCCAGCAGTGAGGGCCACAGGCGATACACAGATACGCAGTATTTT,CASSEGHRRYTDTQYF,-,TRBJ2-3,TRBV10-2,-
TGTGCCAGCAGCTTGCGTGGGGGGTCTGAAGCTTTCTTT,CASSLRGGSEAFF,-,TRBJ1-1,TRBV5-4,-
TGTGCCAGCAGCTTGGGGGGCTCTGGGGCCAACGGCCTGACTTTC,CASSLGGSGANGLTF,-,TRBJ2-6,TRBV5-6,-
TGTGCCAGCAGCTGGGACAGGGAGACCCAGTACTTC,CASSWDRETQYF,TRBD1,TRBJ2-5,TRBV5-4,-